These 26 T cell receptor beta chains came from one sample sequenced in a study of regulatory T cells in long-lasting Graves disease (dated by TCRdb to the early 2020s). Library construction relied on multiplex PCR. TCRdb records Illumina HiSeq 4000 as the sequencer. TCR beta libraries were built with iRepertoire HTBI primers and Arm-PCR amplification of CDR3 regions. The public reads were reprocessed in TCRdb via fastp at Q25 and MiXCR, keeping in-frame beta chains. CDR3 protein duplicates are merged, each entry listing the most common genes and DNA. The sample table lists about 520,000 distinct CDR3 sequences, about 12% of them with a count of one. The top ten constitute over 7% of the sample. In light of the paper, this sample's time point label describes: newly diagnosed GD, antithyroid drugs for less than 3 months. For both TCR sequencing and RNA sequencing, RNA was extracted from PBMCs using TRIzol.

The same sample was also used in a study of T cells in Graves' hyperthyroidism and ophthalmopathy.

The specimen comprised peripheral blood mononuclear cells (PBMCs), sampled at new diagnosis, from a patient treated with antithyroid drugs. The receptors were gathered from a woman aged 30 to 39 with Graves disease. Donor details come from another sample of the same person, matched by shared clones.

The genes are TRBV18 and TRBJ2-5, with D unclear. V gave up 1 base and J gave up 2 bases, with 23 bases separating them. This CDR3 region has 19 residues. Germline V gene data show CDR1 as KGHSH and CDR2 as LQKENI. CDR3 nucleotides: TGTGCCAGCTCACCACAAAACGGACCTCCGATAAGTCATCAAGAGACCCAGTACTTC. Translating it yields CASSPQNGPPISHQETQYF. Full variable domain (missing parts from reference TRBV18 and TRBJ2-5): NAGVMQNPRHLVRRRGQEARLRCSPMKGHSHVYWYRQLPEEGLKFMVYLQKENIIDESGMPKERFSAEFPKEGPSILRIQQVVRGDSAAYFCASSPQNGPPISHQETQYFGPGTRLLVL.

The V and J genes are TRBV3-1 and TRBJ1-1; tentatively, D is TRBD1 (6 bases). CDR1 and CDR2 (germline): LGHDT, YNNKEL (reference sequence). The CDR3 is 15 amino acids. V gave up 4 bases and J gave up 3 bases, with 15 bases separating them. The CDR3 region has the DNA TGTGCCAGCAGCCCCGCGTGGACAGTCGACACTGAAGCTTTCTTT. Protein sequence: CASSPAWTVDTEAFF.

This clonotype showed up many times. This chain links TRBV30 with TRBJ2-7, with a possible D match to TRBD1 (5 bases). The V end was cut by 7 bases, the J end by 3 bases, with 10 bases between. The CDR3 length is 11 residues. The germline CDR1 and CDR2 sequences are GTSNPN and SVGIG (reference sequence). The DNA for the CDR3 is TGTGCCTACAGGAGCGACTACGAGCAGTACTTC. It yields the protein CAYRSDYEQYF.

This clonotype was detected only a few times. The chain combines TRBV3-1 with TRBJ2-7; D ambiguous. The germline gives CDR1 LGHDT, CDR2 YNNKEL (reference sequence). With 4 bases removed from V and 0 bases from J, the gap between germline ends came to 7 bases. This CDR3 contains 13 residues. The DNA for the CDR3 is TGTGCCAGCAGCCCCATAAGCTCCTACGAGCAGTACTTC. Its translation: CASSPISSYEQYF.

This clonotype was seen a handful of times. The chain combines TRBV4-3 with TRBJ2-1; a weak D match, TRBD2 (7 bases). Trimming took off 4 bases at V and 6 bases at J, with 19 bases between the two ends. Germline CDR1 is LGHNA and CDR2 is YSLEER. This CDR3 has 16 amino acids. The CDR3 DNA follows: TGCGCCAGCAGCCGTGTGGGGGCGGGAGATCCCAATGAGCAGTTCTTC. This sequence encodes CASSRVGAGDPNEQFF.

This clonotype has a count of ten or more. The V and J genes are TRBV3-1 and TRBJ2-5, with a tentative D call TRBD1 (5 bases). Germline V gene lookup returns CDR1 LGHDT and CDR2 YNNKEL (reference sequence). V lost 1 base and J lost 7, with 10 bases in between. The CDR3 has 13 residues. CDR3 protein: CASSQGGFGTQYF. The CDR3 nucleotides are TGTGCCAGCAGCCAAGGGGGCTTCGGGACCCAGTACTTC.

This clonotype was seen a few times. The V gene is TRBV19, the J gene TRBJ2-5, with D hard to call. V lost 5 bases to trimming and J lost 7 bases, with 11 bases between them. Germline CDR1 LNHDA, CDR2 SQIVND (reference sequence). This CDR3 comprises 12 residues. The CDR3 sequence: CASSSQSGTQYF. The CDR3 DNA is TGTGCCAGTAGTTCACAATCGGGGACCCAGTACTTC.

In this sample, this clonotype turned up many times. The chain recombines TRBV12-3 or TRBV12-4 with TRBJ2-7; TRBD1 matches at 7 bases. J lost 6 bases, V lost 5 bases, and 13 bases had no gene match. CDR3 length equals 15 residues. In nucleotides, the CDR3 is TGTGCCAGCAGTAAATATCGGGACAGCTCTCCCGAGCAGTACTTC. Translated, it gives CASSKYRDSSPEQYF.

The V call is TRBV20-1, the J call TRBJ2-7, with 11 bases aligning to TRBD2. Trimming cost V 1 base and J 3 bases; bases outside gene matches: 8. From germline, CDR1 is DFQATT and CDR2 SNEGSKA (reference sequence). The CDR3 runs to 16 residues. The CDR3 region has the DNA TGCAGTGCTAGAGGGGGTCGGACTAGCGGGTTCTACGAGCAGTACTTC. Protein: CSARGGRTSGFYEQYF.

In its sample, this clonotype was seen many times. The gene calls are TRBV7-9 and TRBJ1-2; 7 nucleotides match TRBD1. The CDR3 consists of 15 residues. V shed 3 bases, J shed 0 bases, and the junction held 4 bases outside the gene matches. Looked up from germline, CDR1 is SEHNR and CDR2 is FQNEAQ (reference sequence). The CDR3 region is CASSFETGTNYGYTF. CDR3 in DNA: TGTGCCAGCAGCTTCGAGACAGGGACTAACTATGGCTACACCTTC.

The table lists this clonotype with many counts. The CDR3 region has the DNA TGCAGTCCATGGGAAAACTACGAGCAGTACTTC. Its translation: CSPWENYEQYF. The chain uses TRBV20-1 and TRBJ2-7; unclear D gene. V lost 8 bases and J 3 bases, leaving 11 bases between the germline ends. The germline CDR1 and CDR2 sequences are DFQATT and SNEGSKA (reference sequence). This CDR3 has 11 amino acids.

This clonotype was counted ten times or more. V gene TRBV6-1 combines with J gene TRBJ2-2; D is undetermined. The CDR3 is 14 residues long. The germline V gene has CDR1 MNHNS and CDR2 SASEGT. Trimming removed 6 bases at V and 1 base at J, with 9 bases between. CDR3 sequence: CASREHRNTGELFF. CDR3 DNA: TGTGCCAGCAGGGAACACAGGAACACCGGGGAGCTGTTTTTT.

The chain recombines TRBV5-1 with TRBJ2-1; D is perhaps TRBD1 (5 bases). Germline V gene lookup returns CDR1 SGHRS and CDR2 YFSETQ. V lost 4 bases to trimming and J lost 4 bases, with 12 bases between them. There are 14 residues in the CDR3. Here the CDR3 reads CASSPWTPYNEQFF. CDR3 coding DNA: TGCGCCAGCAGCCCGTGGACACCATACAATGAGCAGTTCTTC. Full variable domain (outside the CDR3, taken from reference TRBV5-1 and TRBJ2-1): KAGVTQTPRYLIKTRGQQVTLSCSPISGHRSVSWYQQTPGQGLQFLFEYFSETQRNKGNFPGRFSGRQFSNSRSEMNVSTLELGDSALYLCASSPWTPYNEQFFGPGTRLTVL.

About this clonotype: The junction shows a germline mismatch at one end, possibly a read error. CDR3 region: CAGSTSAGRTNEKLFF. CDR3 DNA: TGTGCCGGTAGTACATCCGCCGGACGGACTAATGAAAAACTGTTTTTT. The chain combines TRBV19 with TRBJ1-4; D not certain. Germline loops: CDR1 LNHDA, CDR2 SQIVND (reference sequence). CDR3 length: 16 amino acids.

This clonotype showed up many times. J is TRBJ1-1 and V is TRBV12-3 or TRBV12-4; D gene ambiguous. V shed 7 bases and J shed 0 bases, with 15 bases lying between them. CDR3 length: 15 amino acids. The CDR3 loop reads CASNLGIVLNTEAFF. In nucleotides, the CDR3 is TGTGCCAGCAACCTCGGGATAGTGTTGAACACTGAAGCTTTCTTT.

This clonotype was detected ten times or more. The J gene is TRBJ1-2, the V gene TRBV6-1; TRBD1 matches at 10 bases. Germline trimming cut 2 bases from V and 4 bases from J; bases unmatched to any gene: 13. CDR3 size: 18 residues. CDR1 is MNHNS and CDR2 is SASEGT in the germline V gene. The CDR3 spells CASSEWTGGDLVGYGYTF. The CDR3 nucleotides are TGTGCCAGCAGTGAATGGACAGGGGGTGACCTGGTCGGCTATGGCTACACCTTC.

This clonotype was recorded at least ten times. The rearrangement uses TRBV6-1 and TRBJ1-2; D remains unclear. With 1 base removed from V and 1 base from J, the gap between germline ends came to 4 bases. The CDR3 has 13 residues. Germline V gene data show CDR1 as MNHNS and CDR2 as SASEGT. The CDR3 DNA is TGTGCCAGCAGTGAAGAATATAACTATGGCTACACCTTC. It specifies CASSEEYNYGYTF.

This clonotype has at least ten counts. The chain links TRBV27 to TRBJ2-5; possibly TRBD2 for D (6 bases). The germline gives CDR1 MNHEY, CDR2 SMNVEV (reference sequence). Trimming pared 7 bases from V and 2 bases from J, leaving 11 bases between. The CDR3 runs to 13 residues. The CDR3, as DNA: TGTGCCAGCAAAGGCGGGAATCAAGAGACCCAGTACTTC. Translating it yields CASKGGNQETQYF.

The chain couples TRBV7-9 to TRBJ2-2, with D perhaps matching TRBD2 (5 bases). Between the trimmed V and J ends, which lost 5 bases and 4 bases, there was a span of 11 bases. Per germline, CDR1 SEHNR and CDR2 FQNEAQ (reference sequence). The CDR3 is 14 amino acids. In DNA form, the CDR3 reads TGTGCCAGCAGCCATTCGGGGAGCACCGGGGAGCTGTTTTTT. Translated, it gives CASSHSGSTGELFF.

Many counts were recorded for this clonotype. This sequence joins TRBV5-1 and TRBJ2-1, with TRBD2 identical over 8 bases. This CDR3 comprises 14 residues. J gave up 4 bases and V 7 bases, and 7 bases lay outside the gene matches. The germline gives CDR1 SGHRS, CDR2 YFSETQ. The CDR3 sequence: CASGLSGVYNEQFF. CDR3 bases: TGCGCCAGCGGACTTAGCGGGGTATACAATGAGCAGTTCTTC.

This clonotype was seen repeatedly, ten times or more. The chain is built from TRBV9 and TRBJ2-7, with a possible D match to TRBD2 (6 bases). CDR1 and CDR2 from the germline V gene are SGDLS and YYNGEE. The CDR3 is 13 amino acids. The V and J ends lost 4 bases and 4 bases respectively, with 12 bases between them. The CDR3 sequence is CASSPGTFYEQYF. In DNA, the CDR3 is TGTGCCAGCAGCCCAGGGACTTTTTACGAGCAGTACTTC.

This sequence joins TRBV5-1 and TRBJ2-1; 9 nucleotides agree with TRBD1. Trimming took 1 base from V and 3 from J; bases not matched to a gene: 2. This CDR3 has 15 residues. CDR1 is SGHRS and CDR2 is YFSETQ in the germline V gene. CDR3 loop: CASSLRTGDYNEQFF. In DNA form, the CDR3 reads TGCGCCAGCAGCTTGCGGACAGGGGACTACAATGAGCAGTTCTTC.

Many counts were recorded for this clonotype. V gene TRBV6-2 or TRBV6-3 combines with J gene TRBJ2-2; 12 nucleotides match TRBD2. There are 16 residues in the CDR3. The V and J ends lost 4 bases and 8 bases, in that order; junction bases with no gene match: 8. Germline-derived CDR1 and CDR2 are MNHEY and SVGEGT. CDR3: CASSLLAGGPAGELFF. CDR3 coding DNA: TGTGCCAGCAGTTTGCTAGCGGGAGGGCCTGCGGGGGAGCTGTTTTTT.

At least ten counts were recorded for this clonotype. The chain has TRBV6-5 and TRBJ1-1; D is possibly TRBD1 (6 bases). This CDR3 spans 16 amino acids. The ends were cut back, 0 bases at V and 0 bases at J, with 11 bases in the middle. Looked up from germline, CDR1 is MNHEY and CDR2 is SVGAGI. The CDR3 DNA reads as TGTGCCAGCAGTTACTCTACAGGGAAGATGAACACTGAAGCTTTCTTT. This gives the protein CASSYSTGKMNTEAFF.

This clonotype was counted at least ten times. The chain is built from TRBV20-1 and TRBJ1-4; no definite D call. CDR3 length: 14 residues. V lost 3 bases, J lost 7 bases, and 15 bases lay in between. Germline-derived CDR1 and CDR2 are DFQATT and SNEGSKA (reference sequence). The CDR3 DNA sequence: TGCAGTGCTAGCAGGTCGCAGGTCGCTGAAAAACTGTTTTTT. Translated, it gives CSASRSQVAEKLFF.

Many counts were recorded for this clonotype. The chain joins TRBV7-9 to TRBJ2-1; no reliable D call. V lost 2 bases to trimming and J lost 7 bases, with 15 bases between them. This CDR3 contains 15 residues. In germline, CDR1 is SEHNR, CDR2 FQNEAQ (reference sequence). This CDR3 is CASSLQGGVGNEQFF. CDR3 in DNA: TGTGCCAGCAGCTTACAAGGTGGGGTGGGGAATGAGCAGTTCTTC.